The 18 T cell receptor beta chains listed next were all sequenced from one sample in a study of blood T cell repertoires in COVID-19. Libraries were prepared by immunoSEQ multiplex PCR; TCRdb keeps only in-frame clonotypes and omits some of them. The sample includes some 250,000 clones, approximately 83% of them seen just once. Sequencing was carried out using peripheral blood. Every receptor here comes from a man in his fifties or sixties with active or convalescent COVID-19.

Only one count was recorded for this clone. The chain is built from TRBV27 and TRBJ2-5, with D maybe TRBD1 (7 bases). CDR3 length equals 14 residues. The V gene's germline CDR1 is MNHEY and CDR2 SMNVEV (reference sequence). Trimming took 6 bases from V and 5 from J, leaving 16 bases between them. CDR3 coding DNA: TGTGCCAGCAGCCTGCTGACAGGGAGGGAGACCCAGTACTTC. Protein: CASSLLTGRETQYF.

In its sample, this clone was seen once. This rearrangement joins TRBV30 to TRBJ2-1; 13 bases fit TRBD2. The CDR3 is made up of 13 amino acids. The germline V gene encodes CDR1 GTSNPN and CDR2 SVGIG (reference sequence). The J segment lost 10 bases and the V segment lost 3 bases, leaving 3 bases of the junction unmatched. Here the CDR3 DNA reads TGTGCCTGGAGACTAGCGGGGGGGCTAGAGCAGTTCTTC. It codes for CAWRLAGGLEQFF.

The chain links TRBV5-4 to TRBJ1-2; 8 nucleotides align to TRBD1. CDR1 is SGHNT, CDR2 YYREEE, per germline (reference sequence). The CDR3 spans 14 residues. V shed 4 bases, J shed 4 bases, and the junction held 6 bases outside the gene matches. CDR3 bases: TGTGCCAGCAGCACGGGACAGGAGATCTATGGCTACACCTTC. This encodes CASSTGQEIYGYTF.

The genes are TRBV5-1 and TRBJ2-7, with TRBD2 matching over 8 bases. This CDR3 comprises 16 residues. Unmatched junction bases numbered 13, after V lost 3 bases and J lost 5 bases. Germline CDR1 reads SGHRS; CDR2 reads YFSETQ. The CDR3 DNA sequence: TGCGCCAGCAGCTCCAACCCCAGCGGGGGTCACAACGAGCAGTACTTC. This gives the protein CASSSNPSGGHNEQYF. Complete variable domain (other parts from reference TRBV5-1 and TRBJ2-7): KAGVTQTPRYLIKTRGQQVTLSCSPISGHRSVSWYQQTPGQGLQFLFEYFSETQRNKGNFPGRFSGRQFSNSRSEMNVSTLELGDSALYLCASSSNPSGGHNEQYFGPGTRLTVT.

This chain links TRBV4-1 with TRBJ2-3, with D possibly matching TRBD1 (5 bases). V was trimmed by 2 bases and J by 2 bases, leaving 11 bases between them. The V gene's germline CDR1 is MGHRA and CDR2 YSYEKL. CDR3 length: 15 residues. CDR3 sequence: CASSQRIGDTDTQYF. CDR3 bases: TGCGCCAGCAGCCAACGCATAGGGGACACAGATACGCAGTATTTT.

The rearrangement links TRBV28 to TRBJ2-5, with 7 bases identical to TRBD1. CDR3 length: 17 residues. Germline-derived CDR1 and CDR2 are MDHEN and SYDVKM. The V gene end was trimmed by 3 bases and the J gene end by 0 bases; junction bases not matched to a gene: 10. Here the CDR3 DNA reads TGTGCCAGCAGTTTTACCCGGACAGGACTTCACCAAGAGACCCAGTACTTC. This gives the protein CASSFTRTGLHQETQYF.

This clone appeared a single time. The chain joins TRBV4-3 to TRBJ1-2; TRBD1 aligns across 8 bases. V gave up 4 bases and J gave up 8 bases; unmatched junction bases: 12. The CDR3 runs 15 residues. Germline values: CDR1 LGHNA, CDR2 YSLEER. The CDR3 DNA sequence: TGCGCCAGCAGCCCCGGGCAGGACAGGGTGCGGGGCTACACCTTC. Translation gives CASSPGQDRVRGYTF.

The V gene is TRBV19, the J gene TRBJ1-5; 10 bases are a match to TRBD1. J was trimmed by 5 bases and V by 9 bases; bases with no gene match: 10. Germline loops: CDR1 LNHDA, CDR2 SQIVND (reference sequence). The CDR3 extends over 15 amino acids. DNA of the CDR3: TGTGCCAGCTCCTGGGACAGGGGACAAGATCAGCCCCAGCATTTT. It codes for CASSWDRGQDQPQHF.

This clone was counted once. At the DNA level, this CDR3 is encoded by other sequences in the same sample as well. V gene TRBV11-2 combines with J gene TRBJ2-7, with 13 positions matching TRBD2. The CDR3 totals 15 residues. CDR1 and CDR2 (germline): SGHAT, FQNNGV. Trimming took 5 bases from V and 3 from J; bases not matched to a gene: 4. CDR3 in amino acids: CASSPRTSGGYEQYF. The CDR3 DNA reads as TGTGCCAGCAGCCCCCGGACTAGCGGGGGCTACGAGCAGTACTTC.

The chain recombines TRBV5-1 with TRBJ1-2; 10 bases line up with TRBD1. This CDR3 region has 13 residues. CDR1 is SGHRS and CDR2 is YFSETQ in the germline V gene. V lost 7 bases, J lost 8 bases, and 8 bases stayed unmatched. CDR3 sequence reads: CASGPTGGRGYTF. The CDR3 coding sequence is TGCGCCAGCGGCCCGACAGGGGGCAGGGGCTACACCTTC.

This clone was seen only once. The V call is TRBV9, the J call TRBJ1-2; D gene unclear. This CDR3 has 14 amino acids. The germline gives CDR1 SGDLS, CDR2 YYNGEE. Trimming took 0 bases from V and 8 from J, leaving 14 bases between them. CDR3 in amino acids: CASSVGSIMEGYTF. The CDR3 region has the DNA TGTGCCAGCAGCGTAGGATCGATCATGGAGGGCTACACCTTC.

The CDR3, as DNA: TGTGCTAGTGGTTTGACCCGGGGATTTGCAACTAATGAAAAACTGTTTTTT. It is translated as CASGLTRGFATNEKLFF. V usage is TRBV12-5 and J usage is TRBJ1-4; D uncertain. This CDR3 comprises 17 residues. V was clipped by 2 bases and J by 0 bases, with 13 bases between them. In germline, CDR1 is LGHNT, CDR2 FRNRAP.

This chain joins TRBV30 and TRBJ1-2; D unclear. The CDR3 spans 15 residues. V gave up 2 bases and J gave up 7 bases, with 20 bases separating them. Germline CDR1 is GTSNPN and CDR2 is SVGIG (reference sequence). The CDR3 sequence: CAWSRGIRRSGGYTF. In DNA form, the CDR3 reads TGTGCCTGGAGTAGAGGGATCCGGCGGTCTGGTGGCTACACCTTC. The whole variable domain, filled in from reference TRBV30 and TRBJ1-2, reads SQTIHQWPATLVQPVGSPLSLECTVEGTSNPNLYWYRQAAGRGLQLLFYSVGIGQISSEVPQNLSASRPQDRQFILSSKKLLLSDSGFYLCAWSRGIRRSGGYTFGSGTRLTVV.

The gene calls are TRBV2 and TRBJ1-1, with 8 positions matching TRBD1. There are 14 residues in the CDR3. CDR1 is SNHLY and CDR2 is FYNNEI in the germline V gene. V trimming: 6 bases; J trimming: 6 bases; junction bases outside the gene matches: 9. Here the CDR3 DNA reads TGTGCCAGCAGGGAATCAGGGGGCGCCCCTGAAGCTTTCTTT. This sequence encodes CASRESGGAPEAFF.

This clone was observed a handful of times. V is TRBV18 and J is TRBJ1-1, with D unresolved. CDR3 length: 14 residues. Deletions cut 0 bases from V and 4 bases from J, with 9 bases between. Germline CDR1 is KGHSH and CDR2 is LQKENI. The CDR3 spells CASSPPLGGTEAFF. The CDR3 nucleotides read TGTGCCAGCTCACCACCCCTCGGCGGCACTGAAGCTTTCTTT.

Notes on this clone: Additional DNA sequences in this sample encode the identical CDR3. The CDR3 DNA sequence: TGTGCCATCAGTGAGTCGTGGGAGTACGAGCAGTACTTC. Its protein product is CAISESWEYEQYF. V gene TRBV10-3 combines with J gene TRBJ2-7, with a possible D match to TRBD2 (5 bases). Germline V CDR1 and CDR2: ENHRY, SYGVKD. Trimming removed 0 bases from V and 4 bases from J, with 7 bases in between. The CDR3 contains 13 residues.

The chain uses TRBV6-5 and TRBJ2-1; 11 bases match TRBD2. V gave up 6 bases and J gave up 7 bases; unmatched junction bases: 8. The CDR3 has 15 amino acids. Germline CDR1 reads MNHEY; CDR2 reads SVGAGI. CDR3 amino acids: CASRPTSGVRNEQFF. The CDR3 DNA reads TGTGCCAGCAGGCCGACTAGCGGGGTGAGGAATGAGCAGTTCTTC.

The V call is TRBV7-9, the J call TRBJ1-1; no clear D. The CDR3 runs 11 residues. Per germline, CDR1 SEHNR and CDR2 FQNEAQ (reference sequence). V was pared by 2 bases and J by 7 bases, with 5 bases between. CDR3 sequence reads: CASSLPGEAFF. The CDR3 coding sequence is TGTGCCAGCAGCTTACCGGGTGAAGCTTTCTTT.